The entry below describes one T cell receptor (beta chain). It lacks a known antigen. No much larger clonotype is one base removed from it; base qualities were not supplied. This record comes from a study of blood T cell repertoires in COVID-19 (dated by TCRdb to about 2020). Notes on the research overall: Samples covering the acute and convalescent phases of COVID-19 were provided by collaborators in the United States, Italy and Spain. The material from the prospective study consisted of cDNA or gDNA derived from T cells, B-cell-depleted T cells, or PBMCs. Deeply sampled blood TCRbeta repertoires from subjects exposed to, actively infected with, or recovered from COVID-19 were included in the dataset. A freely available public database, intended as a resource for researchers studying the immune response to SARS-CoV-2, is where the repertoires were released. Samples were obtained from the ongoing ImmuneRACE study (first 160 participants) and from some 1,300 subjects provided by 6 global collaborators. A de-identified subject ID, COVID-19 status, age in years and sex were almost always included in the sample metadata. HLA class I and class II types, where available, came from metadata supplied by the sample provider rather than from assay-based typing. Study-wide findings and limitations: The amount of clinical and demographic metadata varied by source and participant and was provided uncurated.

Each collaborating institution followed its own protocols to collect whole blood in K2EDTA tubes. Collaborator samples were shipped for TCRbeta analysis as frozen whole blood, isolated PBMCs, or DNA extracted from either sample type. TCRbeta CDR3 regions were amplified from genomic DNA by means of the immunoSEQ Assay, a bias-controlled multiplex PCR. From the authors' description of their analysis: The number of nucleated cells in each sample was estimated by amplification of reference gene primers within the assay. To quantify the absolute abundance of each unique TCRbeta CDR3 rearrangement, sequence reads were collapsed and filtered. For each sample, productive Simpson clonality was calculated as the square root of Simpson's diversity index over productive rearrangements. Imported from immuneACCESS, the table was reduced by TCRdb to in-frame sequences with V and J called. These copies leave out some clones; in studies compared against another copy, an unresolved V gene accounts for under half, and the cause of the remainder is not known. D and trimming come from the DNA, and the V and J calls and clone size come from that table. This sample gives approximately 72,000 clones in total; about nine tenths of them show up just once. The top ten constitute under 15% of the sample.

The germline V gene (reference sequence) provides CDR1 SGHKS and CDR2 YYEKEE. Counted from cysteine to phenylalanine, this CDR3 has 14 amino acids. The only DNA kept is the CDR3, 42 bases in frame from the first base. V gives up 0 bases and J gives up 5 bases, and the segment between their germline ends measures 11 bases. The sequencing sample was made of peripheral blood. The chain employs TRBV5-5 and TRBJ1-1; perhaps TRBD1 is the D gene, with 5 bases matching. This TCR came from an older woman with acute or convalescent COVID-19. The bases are TGTGCCAGCAGCTTGGGCGACCGGGGGACTGAAGCTTTCTTT. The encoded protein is CASSLGDRGTEAFF.